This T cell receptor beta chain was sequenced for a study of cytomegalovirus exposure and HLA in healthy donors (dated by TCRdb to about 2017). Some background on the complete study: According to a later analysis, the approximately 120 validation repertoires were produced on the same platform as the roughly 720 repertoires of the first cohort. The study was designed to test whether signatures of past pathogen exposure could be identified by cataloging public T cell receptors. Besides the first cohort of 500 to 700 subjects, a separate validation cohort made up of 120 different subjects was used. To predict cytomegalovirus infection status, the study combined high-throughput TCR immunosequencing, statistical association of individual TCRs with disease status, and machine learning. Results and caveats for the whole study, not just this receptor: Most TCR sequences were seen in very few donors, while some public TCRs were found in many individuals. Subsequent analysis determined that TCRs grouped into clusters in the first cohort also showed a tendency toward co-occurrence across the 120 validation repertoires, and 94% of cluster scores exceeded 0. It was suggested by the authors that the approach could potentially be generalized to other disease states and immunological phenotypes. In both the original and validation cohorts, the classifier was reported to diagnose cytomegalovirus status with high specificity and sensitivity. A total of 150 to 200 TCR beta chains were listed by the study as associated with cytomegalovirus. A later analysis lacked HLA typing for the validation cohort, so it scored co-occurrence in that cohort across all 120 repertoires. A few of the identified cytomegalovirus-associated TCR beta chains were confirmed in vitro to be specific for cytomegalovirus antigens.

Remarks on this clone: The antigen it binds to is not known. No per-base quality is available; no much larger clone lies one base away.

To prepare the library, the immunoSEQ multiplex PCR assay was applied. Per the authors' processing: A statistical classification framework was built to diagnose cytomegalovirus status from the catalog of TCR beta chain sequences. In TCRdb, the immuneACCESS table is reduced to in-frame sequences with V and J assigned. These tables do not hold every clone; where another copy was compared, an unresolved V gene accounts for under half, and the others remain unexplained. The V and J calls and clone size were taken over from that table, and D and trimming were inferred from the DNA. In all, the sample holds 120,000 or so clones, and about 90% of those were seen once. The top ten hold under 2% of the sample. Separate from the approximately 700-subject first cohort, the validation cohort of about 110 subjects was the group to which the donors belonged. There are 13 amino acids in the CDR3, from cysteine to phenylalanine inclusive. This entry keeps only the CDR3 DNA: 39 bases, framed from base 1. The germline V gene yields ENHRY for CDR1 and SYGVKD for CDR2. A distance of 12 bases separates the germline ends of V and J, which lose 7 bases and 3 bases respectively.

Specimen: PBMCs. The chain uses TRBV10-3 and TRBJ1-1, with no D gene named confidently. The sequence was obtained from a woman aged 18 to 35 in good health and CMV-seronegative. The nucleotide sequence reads TGTGCCATCAATGGGCCCTCGGACACTGAAGCTTTCTTT. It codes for CAINGPSDTEAFF.